The rows below give T cell receptor beta chains drawn from one sample of a study of cytomegalovirus exposure and HLA in healthy donors. Assay: immunoSEQ multiplex PCR; the TCRdb copy retains only in-frame clones and omits some. This sample yields 110,000 or so clones, of which around 68% are seen a single time; roughly 4.2% belongs to the top ten. Sequenced: PBMCs. These receptors were collected from a woman aged 40 to 49 in good health and CMV-seropositive. Both conserved end residues are part of each CDR3. A D gene is named only where the DNA matches it firmly. Expanded clones get a size class; other rows say once, few or many, or leave the size out.

>TRBD1|TRBJ1-2|TRBV11-2|.
CASSPDPGGLYGYTF
TGTGCCAGCAGTCCTGATCCAGGGGGCTTGTATGGCTACACCTTC
>.|TRBJ1-5|TRBV6-1|.
CASSVSSNQPQHF
TGTGCCAGCAGTGTCAGTAGCAATCAGCCCCAGCATTTT
>TRBD1|TRBJ2-5|TRBV5-6|.
CASSLLGQGNQETQYF
TGTGCCAGCAGCTTGCTGGGACAGGGAAACCAAGAGACCCAGTACTTC
>.|TRBJ1-3|TRBV11-2|.
CASSLGLGNTIYF
TGTGCCAGCAGCTTGGGACTTGGAAACACCATATATTTT
>TRBD1|TRBJ2-1|TRBV5-1|.
CASSSGGQAGGQFF
TGCGCCAGCAGCTCAGGGGGACAGGCTGGGGGGCAGTTCTTC
>TRBD1|TRBJ1-1|TRBV18|.
CASSPPDRGYIRSEAFF
TGTGCCAGCTCACCACCCGACAGGGGGTATATTCGCTCTGAAGCTTTCTTT
>.|TRBJ1-6|TRBV7-6|.
CASSLEARGRNSPLHF
TGTGCCAGCAGCTTAGAGGCCCGAGGGAGAAATTCACCCCTCCACTTT
>.|TRBJ1-1|TRBV9|.
CASSVGEGQTVNTEAFF
TGTGCCAGCAGCGTAGGGGAAGGACAGACCGTTAACACTGAAGCTTTCTTT
>TRBD2|TRBJ2-5|TRBV25-1|once
CASSEHPEIAGAETQYF
TGTGCCAGCAGTGAACACCCCGAGATAGCGGGAGCGGAGACCCAGTACTTC
>TRBD1|TRBJ2-3|TRBV6-6|.
CASSYSHRGSTDTQYF
TGTGCCAGCAGTTACTCTCACAGGGGGAGCACAGATACGCAGTATTTT
>TRBD1|TRBJ2-7|TRBV6-1|once
CASSERTGGRRQYF
TGTGCCAGCAGTGAAAGAACAGGGGGGCGGAGGCAGTACTTC
>TRBD1|TRBJ2-6|TRBV11-2|.
CASSLVGGVGANVLTF
TGTGCCAGCAGCTTAGTAGGGGGCGTCGGGGCCAACGTCCTGACTTTC
>.|TRBJ1-3|TRBV5-1|.
CASSLTTRTIRSGNTIYF
TGCGCCAGCAGCTTAACCACCCGGACAATCCGCTCTGGAAACACCATATATTTT
>TRBD1|TRBJ2-1|TRBV29-1|.
CSVDSRDRPYNEQFF
TGCAGCGTTGACAGCCGGGACAGGCCCTACAATGAGCAGTTCTTC
>.|TRBJ2-1|TRBV5-1|.
CASSLVEASSSYNEQFF
TGCGCCAGCAGCTTGGTAGAGGCGTCTAGCTCCTACAATGAGCAGTTCTTC
>TRBD1|TRBJ2-7|TRBV7-9|.
CASSLVTGGSYEQYF
TGTGCCAGCAGCTTAGTGACAGGGGGATCCTACGAGCAGTACTTC
>.|TRBJ1-2|TRBV10-3|.
CAISETGNYGYTF
TGTGCCATCAGTGAGACAGGGAACTATGGCTACACCTTC
>.|TRBJ2-2|TRBV27|.
CASSFGWNTGELFF
TGTGCCAGCAGTTTTGGCTGGAACACCGGGGAGCTGTTTTTT
>.|TRBJ2-6|TRBV7-8|.
CASSPGYISGANVLTF
TGTGCCAGCAGCCCCGGTTATATCTCTGGGGCCAACGTCCTGACTTTC
>TRBD1|TRBJ2-1|TRBV6-6|.
CASRTTGTGLLNEQFF
TGTGCCAGCAGAACAACCGGGACAGGGCTCCTCAATGAGCAGTTCTTC
>TRBD1|TRBJ2-7|TRBV7-9|.
CSSSPGQAPIYEQYF
TGTTCCAGCAGTCCCGGACAGGCGCCAATCTACGAGCAGTACTTC
>TRBD2|TRBJ2-1|TRBV19|.
CASSIGIRERGEQFF
TGTGCCAGTAGTATAGGTATAAGGGAGCGGGGTGAGCAGTTCTTC
>.|TRBJ2-3|TRBV2|.
CASSDDREYTDTQYF
TGTGCCAGCAGCGATGACAGAGAATACACAGATACGCAGTATTTT
>.|TRBJ1-1|TRBV30|few
CASNRGTEAFF
TGTGCCAGCAATAGGGGTACTGAAGCTTTCTTT
>.|TRBJ2-1|TRBV6-5|.
CASSPSGLLYNEQFF
TGTGCCAGCAGCCCCTCAGGACTCCTTTACAATGAGCAGTTCTTC
>TRBD2|TRBJ2-5|TRBV5-5|once
CASSLEAGGLQETQYF
TGTGCCAGCAGCTTGGAAGCGGGAGGACTCCAAGAGACCCAGTACTTC
>.|TRBJ2-7|TRBV5-5|.
CASSLDGLPYEQYF
TGTGCCAGCAGCTTGGATGGCTTACCCTACGAGCAGTACTTC
>TRBD2|TRBJ2-1|TRBV29-1|.
CSASRGTSEYNEQFF
TGCAGCGCCTCTCGCGGGACTAGCGAATACAATGAGCAGTTCTTC
>.|TRBJ2-1|TRBV14|.
CASTWGQGEQFF
TGTGCCAGCACTTGGGGGCAGGGTGAGCAGTTCTTC
>.|TRBJ2-2|TRBV6-5|.
CASSYLTGGEAGELFF
TGTGCCAGCAGTTACTTAACAGGGGGGGAGGCCGGGGAGCTGTTTTTT
>TRBD1|TRBJ2-7|TRBV7-3|.
CASSPGQGNYEQYF
TGTGCCAGCAGCCCGGGACAGGGGAACTACGAGCAGTACTTC
>TRBD1|TRBJ1-6|TRBV5-8|few
CASSLAGTGGYNSPLHF
TGTGCCAGCAGCTTGGCGGGAACAGGGGGTTATAATTCACCCCTCCACTTT
>TRBD2|TRBJ2-3|TRBV5-4|many
CASSFSGVYTDTQYF
TGTGCCAGCAGCTTTAGCGGGGTGTACACAGATACGCAGTATTTT
>.|TRBJ1-3|TRBV6-1|.
CASSDGGQGLNTIYF
TGTGCCAGCAGTGACGGGGGGCAGGGCCTCAACACCATATATTTT
>.|TRBJ2-4|TRBV5-1|.
CASSLGQGGHIQYF
TGCGCCAGCAGCTTGGGGCAAGGGGGACACATTCAGTACTTC
>TRBD1|TRBJ1-1|TRBV5-6|.
CASSWGDRGGAFF
TGTGCCAGCAGCTGGGGGGACAGGGGTGGAGCTTTCTTT
>.|TRBJ2-3|TRBV7-2|.
CASSSGLPSTDTQYF
TGTGCCAGCAGCTCGGGACTGCCTAGCACAGATACGCAGTATTTT
>.|TRBJ1-1|TRBV5-1|few
CASSQQVNTEAFF
TGCGCCAGCAGTCAGCAGGTAAACACTGAAGCTTTCTTT
>.|TRBJ2-2|TRBV19|.
CASTRLTGNTGELFF
TGTGCCAGTACCCGACTGACAGGGAACACCGGGGAGCTGTTTTTT
>.|TRBJ2-1|TRBV19|.
CASSDPRGSYNEQFF
TGTGCCAGTAGTGACCCCAGGGGCTCCTACAATGAGCAGTTCTTC
>TRBD1|TRBJ1-4|TRBV30|few
CAWSFNRGPNEKLFF
TGTGCCTGGAGTTTTAACAGGGGGCCTAATGAAAAACTGTTTTTT
>.|TRBJ1-6|TRBV19|.
CASVGARYNSPLHF
TGTGCCAGTGTTGGAGCCCGGTATAATTCACCCCTCCACTTT
>.|TRBJ2-3|TRBV6-6|.
CASSYSSADSTDTQYF
TGTGCCAGCAGTTACTCTTCAGCGGATAGCACAGATACGCAGTATTTT
>.|TRBJ1-1|TRBV6-1|.
CASTGLSGNTEAFF
TGTGCCAGCACAGGGCTTTCGGGGAACACTGAAGCTTTCTTT
>.|TRBJ2-6|TRBV9|.
CASTQTSSGANVLTF
TGTGCCAGCACACAGACCAGCTCTGGGGCCAACGTCCTGACTTTC
>TRBD1|TRBJ2-1|TRBV10-3|few
CAISPGQAYNEQFF
TGTGCCATCTCTCCGGGACAGGCTTACAATGAGCAGTTCTTC
>TRBD2|TRBJ2-7|TRBV25-1|.
CASSDRLAGTYEQYF
TGTGCCAGCAGTGACCGACTAGCGGGTACCTACGAGCAGTACTTC
>.|TRBJ1-3|TRBV7-6|few
CASSQGTGRSGNTIYF
TGTGCCAGCAGCCAGGGAACAGGCCGCTCTGGAAACACCATATATTTT
>TRBD1|TRBJ1-4|TRBV9|few
CASSVGDRGSEKLFF
TGTGCCAGCAGCGTAGGGGACAGGGGGTCTGAAAAACTGTTTTTT
>TRBD2|TRBJ2-1|TRBV27|once
CASSLREREGVYNEQFF
TGTGCCAGCAGTTTAAGGGAAAGGGAGGGTGTTTACAATGAGCAGTTCTTC
>TRBD2|TRBJ2-1|TRBV7-9|few
CASSPVGGGAYNEQFF
TGTGCCAGCAGCCCGGTCGGGGGAGGGGCCTACAATGAGCAGTTCTTC
>TRBD1|TRBJ2-5|TRBV7-2|.
CASSPDRQETQYF
TGTGCCAGCAGCCCGGACAGGCAAGAGACCCAGTACTTC
>TRBD2|TRBJ2-7|TRBV2|.
CASSDSGSWQYF
TGTGCCAGCAGTGATAGCGGGAGTTGGCAGTACTTC
>.|TRBJ2-3|TRBV6-4|.
CASSETFTGYGTDTQYF
TGTGCCAGCAGTGAAACGTTTACAGGGTATGGCACAGATACGCAGTATTTT